The 19 T cell receptor beta chains below were found in one sample sequenced in a study of T cells in Graves' hyperthyroidism and ophthalmopathy. RNA transcripts yielded amplified TCR beta CDR3 regions. An initial round of RT-PCR targeting the TCR CDR3 relied on the HTBI primer set. Using its own MiXCR run on the multiplex PCR reads, TCRdb lists one record per CDR3 protein. The sample has 340,000 or so distinct CDR3 sequences; 20% to 25% are singletons. Specimen: blood. Receptors were obtained from a woman between 50 and 59 years old with Graves' hyperthyroidism.

This clonotype was observed a few times. This chain joins TRBV9 and TRBJ1-4; D is ambiguous. Germline V gene data show CDR1 as SGDLS and CDR2 as YYNGEE. The CDR3 is made up of 15 amino acids. Between the trimmed V and J ends, which lost 0 bases and 1 base, there was a span of 7 bases. CDR3 DNA sequence: TGTGCCAGCAGCGTAGCACCGGAAACTAATGAAAAACTGTTTTTT. It codes for CASSVAPETNEKLFF.

Only a few counts were recorded for this clonotype. The chain employs TRBV4-1 and TRBJ1-1; D is perhaps TRBD1 (5 bases). V was trimmed by 1 base and J by 1 base, leaving 7 bases between them. This CDR3 has 14 amino acids. The germline CDR1 and CDR2 sequences are MGHRA and YSYEKL. The CDR3 bases are TGCGCCAGCAGCCAAGTTGGGGGGAACACTGAAGCTTTCTTT. Protein sequence: CASSQVGGNTEAFF.

The sample holds many counts of this clonotype. This chain joins TRBV10-2 and TRBJ1-2; the D gene is possibly TRBD1 (5 bases). CDR1 WSHSY and CDR2 SAAADI come from the germline V gene. V dropped 6 bases and J dropped 4 bases, with 15 bases sitting between them. The CDR3 contains 14 residues. The CDR3 is CASRPTVFSYGYTF. CDR3 sequence (DNA): TGCGCCAGCAGGCCGACAGTATTTAGCTATGGCTACACCTTC.

This chain links TRBV5-1 with TRBJ2-3; weak D call: TRBD1 (6 bases). This CDR3 is 15 amino acids long. The V gene lost 3 bases and the J gene lost 4 bases, with 15 bases spanning the gap. CDR1 is SGHRS, CDR2 YFSETQ, per germline. For the CDR3, the DNA is TGCGCCAGCAGCTCAGAGGGGGTAGTGGCAGATACGCAGTATTTT. Its translation is CASSSEGVVADTQYF.

In its sample, this clonotype was seen many times. The chain combines TRBV27 with TRBJ2-7, with 8 bases matching TRBD1. Germline V gene lookup returns CDR1 MNHEY and CDR2 SMNVEV (reference sequence). The CDR3 extends over 14 amino acids. V lost 6 bases and J lost 5; bases outside the gene matches: 9. The CDR3 DNA is TGTGCCAGCAGGCCCTCAGGGGGCTTAGACGAGCAGTACTTC. Translation gives CASRPSGGLDEQYF.

This clonotype was found a few times. The chain joins TRBV2 to TRBJ2-5; possibly TRBD1 or TRBD2 for D (5 bases each). This CDR3 contains 13 residues. V shed 7 bases and J shed 5 bases, with 14 bases lying between them. The germline V gene encodes CDR1 SNHLY and CDR2 FYNNEI. DNA of the CDR3: TGTGCCAGCAAAATGGGACCGTTGGAGACCCAGTACTTC. Protein sequence: CASKMGPLETQYF.

This chain links TRBV5-1 with TRBJ2-2; D unclear. The V end was cut by 5 bases, the J end by 6 bases, with 8 bases between. The length of the CDR3 is 12 residues. Germline V gives CDR1 SGHRS, CDR2 YFSETQ. The CDR3 loop is CASSMGSGELFF. DNA for the CDR3: TGCGCCAGCAGTATGGGTTCCGGGGAGCTGTTTTTT. The variable domain in full, with the rest retrieved from reference TRBV5-1 and TRBJ2-2, is KAGVTQTPRYLIKTRGQQVTLSCSPISGHRSVSWYQQTPGQGLQFLFEYFSETQRNKGNFPGRFSGRQFSNSRSEMNVSTLELGDSALYLCASSMGSGELFFGEGSRLTVL.

As to this clonotype: A much larger clone sits a single nucleotide away, making a read error possible. The rearrangement joins TRBV28 to TRBJ2-7, with 8 bases matching TRBD1. The germline V gene has CDR1 MDHEN and CDR2 SYDVKM. V dropped 8 bases and J dropped 3; count of bases not matched to a gene: 6. This CDR3 is 13 amino acids long. The CDR3, as DNA: TGTGCCAGCGCCAAGGACAGGGACTACGAGCAGTACTTC. Translating gives CASAKDRDYEQYF.

This clonotype was recorded many times. This chain joins TRBV7-2 and TRBJ2-3; TRBD2 agrees at 10 bases. J gave up 1 base and V 1 base, and 5 bases lay outside the gene matches. This CDR3 spans 17 amino acids. Per germline, CDR1 SGHTA and CDR2 FQGNSA. The CDR3 spells CASSLEVTSGRTDTQYF. DNA for the CDR3: TGTGCCAGCAGCTTAGAGGTGACTAGCGGGCGCACAGATACGCAGTATTTT.

This clonotype was counted many times. The CDR3 here is CAISGAAGTDTQYF. CDR3 nucleotides: TGTGCCATCAGTGGAGCTGCAGGGACAGATACGCAGTATTTT. The rearrangement uses TRBV10-3 and TRBJ2-3; D might be TRBD1 (5 bases). Per the germline V gene, CDR1 is ENHRY and CDR2 is SYGVKD. The V gene lost 4 bases and the J gene lost 3 bases, with 11 bases spanning the gap. The CDR3 is made up of 14 amino acids.

This clonotype was observed a handful of times. The gene calls are TRBV11-1 and TRBJ2-7, with 8 positions matching TRBD2. The CDR3 spans 16 residues. Germline CDR1 reads SGHAT; CDR2 reads FQDESV (reference sequence). V was pared by 1 base and J by 3 bases, with 8 bases of the junction left unmatched. The CDR3 region is CASSLDGSGGFYEQYF. CDR3 nucleotide sequence: TGTGCCAGCAGCTTAGATGGAAGCGGGGGATTCTACGAGCAGTACTTC.

This clonotype was observed a few times. The rearrangement uses TRBV20-1 and TRBJ1-2, with D perhaps matching TRBD1 (5 bases). Trimming stripped 2 bases from V and 0 bases from J, with 13 bases between. The CDR3 covers 15 residues. Per the germline V gene, CDR1 is DFQATT and CDR2 is SNEGSKA (reference sequence). In nucleotides, the CDR3 is TGCAGTGCTAGACCCCCTCAGGGACCTAACTATGGCTACACCTTC. Its translation is CSARPPQGPNYGYTF.

This clonotype has a handful of counts. The chain employs TRBV9 and TRBJ1-2; no firm D call. Between the trimmed V and J ends, which lost 7 bases and 7 bases, there was a span of 5 bases. The germline CDR1 and CDR2 sequences are SGDLS and YYNGEE. This CDR3 has 9 residues. The CDR3 DNA reads TGTGCCAGCGAAGGTGGCTACACCTTC. This gives the protein CASEGGYTF. Full variable domain (remainder filled in from reference TRBV9 and TRBJ1-2): DSGVTQTPKHLITATGQRVTLRCSPRSGDLSVYWYQQSLDQGLQFLIQYYNGEERAKGNILERFSAQQFPDLHSELNLSSLELGDSALYFCASEGGYTFGSGTRLTVV.

Only a few counts were recorded for this clonotype. This chain connects TRBV19 to TRBJ2-3; 12 bases agree with TRBD2. Germline V gene lookup returns CDR1 LNHDA and CDR2 SQIVND (reference sequence). With V trimmed by 3 bases and J by 6 bases, 13 bases remained unmatched. This CDR3 region has 18 residues. CDR3 bases: TGTGCCAGTAGTATGCCCATAAGGACTAGCGGGAAGTTGGATACGCAGTATTTT. It encodes CASSMPIRTSGKLDTQYF.

The rearrangement joins TRBV15 to TRBJ1-1; unclear D gene. CDR1 is LNHNV, CDR2 YYDKDF, per germline (reference sequence). This CDR3 contains 13 residues. Trimming took off 0 bases at V and 6 bases at J, with 8 bases between the two ends. CDR3 nucleotides: TGTGCCACCAGCAGAGATCGGGTCGCTGAAGCTTTCTTT. Amino acid sequence: CATSRDRVAEAFF. The whole variable domain, filled in from reference TRBV15 and TRBJ1-1, reads DAMVIQNPRYQVTQFGKPVTLSCSQTLNHNVMYWYQQKSSQAPKLLFHYYDKDFNNEADTPDNFQSRRPNTSFCFLDIRSPGLGDTAMYLCATSRDRVAEAFFGQGTRLTVV.

The sample holds many counts of this clonotype. CDR3 region: CAWSVVREAFF. Written as DNA, the CDR3 is TGTGCCTGGAGTGTAGTGAGGGAAGCTTTCTTT. This rearrangement joins TRBV30 to TRBJ1-1; D is uncertain. The germline CDR1 and CDR2 sequences are GTSNPN and SVGIG (reference sequence). This CDR3 region has 11 residues. V was clipped by 0 bases and J by 8 bases, with 7 bases between them.

The chain carries TRBV20-1 and TRBJ2-5, with TRBD2 matching 9 bases. Germline-derived CDR1 and CDR2 are DFQATT and SNEGSKA (reference sequence). The CDR3 totals 15 residues. V trimming: 5 bases; J trimming: 4 bases; junction bases outside the gene matches: 11. The CDR3 spells CSAQRGGGAGETQYF. The CDR3 coding sequence is TGCAGTGCTCAGAGGGGCGGGGGGGCCGGAGAGACCCAGTACTTC.

This clonotype showed up just a few times. This chain links TRBV19 with TRBJ1-1; D is uncertain. CDR1 and CDR2 from the germline V gene are LNHDA and SQIVND (reference sequence). The V end was cut by 6 bases, the J end by 3 bases, with 11 bases between. The CDR3 is made up of 13 amino acids. The CDR3 DNA reads as TGTGCCAGTAGAGAGGGTTTGTACACTGAAGCTTTCTTT. Its protein product is CASREGLYTEAFF.

The sample holds many counts of this clonotype. The chain recombines TRBV29-1 with TRBJ1-1; 9 positions agree with TRBD1. The ends lost 4 bases at V and 7 bases at J; junction bases unmatched: 4. This CDR3 spans 12 amino acids. CDR1 is SQVTM, CDR2 ANQGSEA, per germline. In DNA, the CDR3 is TGCAGCGTTGTCCCGGGACAGGGTGAAGCTTTCTTT. Translating it yields CSVVPGQGEAFF.